This T cell receptor beta chain was obtained from a study of T cells after yellow fever vaccination. Overall study context: It was SMART-Seq v4 Ultra Low Input that prepared the fractions with low cell numbers. Study conclusions and caveats: Contaminants from the bulk population, in the form of abundant clonotypes, could be found in FACS-sorted repertoires. Among primary-vaccination clones, most reappeared after the booster, at almost 98% for CD4 and under 90% for CD8.

UMIs were added to TCR cDNA along with a universal primer site when it was made by 5'RACE template switching. TCRdb recomputed calls from the 5' RACE reads with MiXCR, one row per CDR3 protein. The sample has 300,000 to 350,000 distinct CDR3 sequences, around 4.5% seen once. This clonotype has just a few counts. Antigen: not known. V was clipped by 5 bases and J by 6 bases, with 10 bases between them. Germline V gene sequence: CDR1 SEHNR, CDR2 FQNEAQ (reference sequence). The CDR3 sequence is 13 residues long. The source material was PBMCs, sampled 15 days after the yellow fever booster vaccination. The chain recombines TRBV7-9 with TRBJ1-4, with unresolved D. This TCR was recovered from a man between 18 and 29 years old who received the YFV17D yellow fever vaccine. DNA of the CDR3: TGTGCCAGCAGCCGGTCCGAGGATGAAAAACTGTTTTTT. Translated, it gives CASSRSEDEKLFF.